The 21 T cell receptor beta chains below all came from one sample that was sequenced in a study of human T cells and chemical hapten exposure. Noted time point: patch test 3, about 24 weeks after DPC sensitization. Described treatment: therapeutic diphenylcyclopropenone sensitization with weekly scalp DPC. One entry per CDR3 protein, called by TCRdb with MiXCR from the RACE reads. The sample holds 100,000 to 150,000 distinct CDR3 sequences, around 11% seen once. The sequencing used whole blood, collected in connection with sensitization to the hapten diphenylcyclopropenone (DPC). The receptors come from a woman aged 45 to 65 with alopecia areata. Some clones in this sample may be carry-over from other donors' samples.

This clonotype was picked up many times. The V call is TRBV15, the J call TRBJ2-5; D is perhaps TRBD2 (6 bases). CDR1 LNHNV and CDR2 YYDKDF come from the germline V gene (reference sequence). V was clipped by 1 base and J by 2 bases, with 8 bases between them. There are 14 residues in the CDR3. The CDR3 loop reads CATSRVGSQETQYF. The CDR3 region has the DNA TGTGCCACCAGCAGAGTCGGGAGTCAAGAGACCCAGTACTTC.

The CDR3 coding sequence is TGTGCCAGCTCACCGAATCAACTCAGGGGAGGTACTGAAGCTTTCTTT. This sequence encodes CASSPNQLRGGTEAFF. This chain links TRBV18 with TRBJ1-1; D possibly corresponds to TRBD1 (6 bases). The germline V and J ends were trimmed by 3 bases and 5 bases, with 19 bases remaining between them. CDR1 and CDR2 (germline): KGHSH, LQKENI. CDR3 length equals 16 residues.

The sample holds a few counts of this clonotype. The chain links TRBV5-1 to TRBJ1-1; TRBD1 matches 8 bases. The CDR3 totals 14 residues. The germline CDR1 and CDR2 sequences are SGHRS and YFSETQ. V lost 0 bases to trimming and J lost 4 bases; unmatched junction nucleotides: 2. CDR3 nucleotides: TGCGCCAGCAGCTTGGGGGGACAGGCCACTGAAGCTTTCTTT. This gives the protein CASSLGGQATEAFF.

In its sample, this clonotype was seen a few times. The chain carries TRBV10-3 and TRBJ2-7; possible D gene TRBD2, 5 bases. Germline lookup yields CDR1 ENHRY and CDR2 SYGVKD. Trimming removed 4 bases at V and 6 bases at J, with 7 bases between. The CDR3 spans 11 residues. The CDR3 is CAISAEGEQYF. DNA of the CDR3: TGTGCCATCAGTGCCGAGGGCGAGCAGTACTTC.

This clonotype was detected ten times or more. The genes are TRBV10-3 and TRBJ2-3, with no clear D. The CDR3 has 12 amino acids. The V gene's germline CDR1 is ENHRY and CDR2 SYGVKD. V was pared by 6 bases and J by 0 bases, with 4 bases between. This chain's CDR3 is CAISDSTDTQYF. In DNA, the CDR3 is TGTGCCATCAGCGATAGCACAGATACGCAGTATTTT.

The chain links TRBV5-1 to TRBJ2-1, with D perhaps TRBD1 or TRBD2 (5 bases each). V lost 3 bases, J lost 10 bases, and 14 bases lay in between. This CDR3 is 13 amino acids long. The germline V gene encodes CDR1 SGHRS and CDR2 YFSETQ. The CDR3 nucleotides are TGCGCCAGCAGCTGGGGGTCGGTGACAGAGCAGTTCTTC. This codes for CASSWGSVTEQFF.

This clonotype showed up just a few times. J is TRBJ2-7 and V is TRBV27; 8 bases line up with TRBD1. J gave up 4 bases and V 1 base, and 6 bases lay outside the gene matches. Germline V gene lookup returns CDR1 MNHEY and CDR2 SMNVEV (reference sequence). This CDR3 has 15 amino acids. The CDR3 DNA sequence: TGTGCCAGCAGTTTATACGGACAGGGTCGGTACGAGCAGTACTTC. Translating it yields CASSLYGQGRYEQYF.

This chain joins TRBV10-3 and TRBJ2-5; maybe TRBD2 (5 bases). The CDR3 has 13 amino acids. Germline CDR1 reads ENHRY; CDR2 reads SYGVKD. Trimming cost V 5 bases and J 5 bases, with 12 bases left between them. The DNA for the CDR3 is TGTGCCATCAGTAGTAGCGTTGGGGAGACCCAGTACTTC. The encoded protein is CAISSSVGETQYF.

The genes are TRBV28 and TRBJ2-7; D call uncertain. The V end was cut by 3 bases, the J end by 0 bases, with 12 bases between. The germline gives CDR1 MDHEN, CDR2 SYDVKM. This CDR3 has 15 amino acids. The CDR3 spells CASSFQDLSSYEQYF. The CDR3 bases are TGTGCCAGCAGTTTTCAGGACCTCTCCTCCTACGAGCAGTACTTC.

The chain employs TRBV24-1 and TRBJ2-2, with no clear D. The ends were cut back, 5 bases at V and 0 bases at J, with 12 bases in the middle. The CDR3 loop spans 16 amino acids. Germline CDR1 and CDR2: KGHDR and SFDVKD. The CDR3 is CATSAADGSNTGELFF. The CDR3 bases are TGTGCCACCAGTGCAGCCGACGGATCGAACACCGGGGAGCTGTTTTTT.

This clonotype was picked up many times. The chain uses TRBV6-1 and TRBJ2-5, with 16 nucleotides matching TRBD2. Germline assignment: CDR1 MNHNS and CDR2 SASEGT. V lost 6 bases and J lost 5; bases outside the gene matches: 6. The CDR3 covers 16 residues. CDR3 amino acids: CASSSGTSGGAETQYF. The CDR3, as DNA: TGTGCCAGCAGCTCCGGGACTAGCGGGGGGGCTGAGACCCAGTACTTC.

This sequence joins TRBV2 and TRBJ1-1; D is unclear. V was cut by 7 bases and J by 1 base, with 13 bases left in between. The CDR3 is 14 residues long. CDR1 is SNHLY, CDR2 FYNNEI, per germline. CDR3 nucleotides: TGTGCCAGCAAGCCTGGCACGCGGAACACTGAAGCTTTCTTT. Translation gives CASKPGTRNTEAFF.

The rearrangement uses TRBV12-3 or TRBV12-4 and TRBJ1-2; D gene uncertain. The V and J ends lost 1 base and 8 bases respectively, with 11 bases between them. The CDR3 is 13 residues long. CDR3 coding DNA: TGTGCCAGCAGTTTAGGGGAGGGCGGAGGCTACACCTTC. Translated, it gives CASSLGEGGGYTF.

The rearrangement links TRBV12-3 or TRBV12-4 to TRBJ2-2, with D tentatively TRBD1 (5 bases). The CDR3 covers 14 residues. V dropped 6 bases and J dropped 1 base, with 9 bases sitting between them. CDR3 in amino acids: CASRATVNTGELFF. In nucleotides, the CDR3 is TGTGCCAGCAGGGCGACAGTGAACACCGGGGAGCTGTTTTTT.

This clonotype was detected a few times. The chain couples TRBV12-3 or TRBV12-4 to TRBJ1-5; D remains ambiguous. The CDR3 runs to 13 residues. Trimming stripped 1 base from V and 7 bases from J, with 8 bases between. For the CDR3, the DNA is TGTGCCAGCAGTTTAGGGGAGGAACAGCCCCAGCATTTT. This translates into CASSLGEEQPQHF.

The chain joins TRBV20-1 to TRBJ2-5; D may be TRBD1 (6 bases). Germline CDR1 DFQATT, CDR2 SNEGSKA (reference sequence). The CDR3 totals 15 residues. V lost 0 bases and J lost 3, with 14 bases in between. The CDR3 DNA reads TGCAGTGCTAGAGATTTCGGGCAGGGGAAAGAGACCCAGTACTTC. Translated, it gives CSARDFGQGKETQYF.

This clonotype was seen a handful of times. The CDR3 protein is CASSSEGYEQYF. Here the CDR3 DNA reads TGCGCCAGCAGCTCGGAGGGCTACGAGCAGTACTTC. The chain combines TRBV5-1 with TRBJ2-7, with D tentatively TRBD2 (6 bases). Germline CDR1 is SGHRS and CDR2 is YFSETQ. The V and J ends lost 3 bases and 3 bases respectively, with 7 bases between them. The CDR3 runs to 12 residues. Combining the CDR3 with reference TRBV5-1 and TRBJ2-7 gives the whole variable domain KAGVTQTPRYLIKTRGQQVTLSCSPISGHRSVSWYQQTPGQGLQFLFEYFSETQRNKGNFPGRFSGRQFSNSRSEMNVSTLELGDSALYLCASSSEGYEQYFGPGTRLTVT.

The chain employs TRBV29-1 and TRBJ2-2; 10 nucleotides agree with TRBD1. With V trimmed by 6 bases and J by 5 bases, 3 bases remained unmatched. CDR1 and CDR2 from the germline V gene are SQVTM and ANQGSEA. The CDR3 is 13 residues long. CDR3 residues: CSVPGQGTGELFF. CDR3 DNA: TGCAGCGTCCCGGGACAGGGGACCGGGGAGCTGTTTTTT.

The chain couples TRBV7-9 to TRBJ2-1, with D possibly being TRBD2 (7 bases). Germline CDR1 is SEHNR and CDR2 is FQNEAQ (reference sequence). The CDR3 is 18 amino acids. V lost 5 bases and J 9 bases, leaving 29 bases between the germline ends. The CDR3 region has the DNA TGTGCCAGCAGCAGGGGCGGGGGCATACCCGCGAAAATTAGTGAGCAGTTCTTC. This encodes CASSRGGGIPAKISEQFF.

The chain combines TRBV7-2 with TRBJ2-1; either TRBD1 or TRBD2 may fit D (6 bases each). Germline V lookup: CDR1 SGHTA, CDR2 FQGNSA. Trimming shortened V by 8 bases and J by 5 bases, and 19 bases separated the two germline ends. The CDR3 has 15 residues. CDR3: CASQSGLGGHNEQFF. The CDR3 coding sequence is TGTGCCAGCCAGTCGGGGCTAGGGGGGCACAATGAGCAGTTCTTC.

This chain links TRBV5-1 with TRBJ2-7; 12 bases match TRBD2. The ends lost 4 bases at V and 2 bases at J; junction bases unmatched: 4. The CDR3 is made up of 15 amino acids. Germline V CDR1 and CDR2: SGHRS, YFSETQ. For the CDR3, the DNA is TGCGCCAGCAGCCCTGCTAGCGGGGGGGCCTACGAGCAGTACTTC. It specifies CASSPASGGAYEQYF.